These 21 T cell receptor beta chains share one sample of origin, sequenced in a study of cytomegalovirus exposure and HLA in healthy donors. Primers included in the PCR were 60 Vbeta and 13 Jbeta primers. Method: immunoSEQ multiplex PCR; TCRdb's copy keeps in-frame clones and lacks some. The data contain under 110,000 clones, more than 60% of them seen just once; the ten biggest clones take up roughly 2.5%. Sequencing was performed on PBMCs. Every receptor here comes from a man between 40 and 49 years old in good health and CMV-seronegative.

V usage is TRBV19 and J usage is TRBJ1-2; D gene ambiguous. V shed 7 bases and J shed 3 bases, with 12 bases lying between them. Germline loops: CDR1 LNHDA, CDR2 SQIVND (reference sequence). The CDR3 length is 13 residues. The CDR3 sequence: CASTPGEHYGYTF. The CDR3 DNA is TGTGCCAGTACTCCGGGAGAGCACTATGGCTACACCTTC.

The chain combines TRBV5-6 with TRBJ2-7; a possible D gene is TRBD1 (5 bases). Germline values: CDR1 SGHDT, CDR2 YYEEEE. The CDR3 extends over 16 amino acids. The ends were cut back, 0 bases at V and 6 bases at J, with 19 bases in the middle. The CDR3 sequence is CASSLVRTRRLGEQYF. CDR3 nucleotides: TGTGCCAGCAGCTTGGTTCGGACAAGAAGATTAGGCGAGCAGTACTTC. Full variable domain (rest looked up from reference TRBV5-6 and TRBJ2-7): DAGVTQSPTHLIKTRGQQVTLRCSPKSGHDTVSWYQQALGQGPQFIFQYYEEEERQRGNFPDRFSGHQFPNYSSELNVNALLLGDSALYLCASSLVRTRRLGEQYFGPGTRLTVT.

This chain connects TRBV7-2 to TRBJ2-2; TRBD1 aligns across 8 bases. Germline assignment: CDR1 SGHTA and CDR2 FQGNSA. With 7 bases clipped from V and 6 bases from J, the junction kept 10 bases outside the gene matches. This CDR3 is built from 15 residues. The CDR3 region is CASTNQGARSGELFF. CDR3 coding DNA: TGTGCCAGCACCAATCAGGGGGCGCGGTCCGGGGAGCTGTTTTTT. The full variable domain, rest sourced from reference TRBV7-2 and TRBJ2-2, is GAGVSQSPSNKVTEKGKDVELRCDPISGHTALYWYRQSLGQGLEFLIYFQGNSAPDKSGLPSDRFSAERTGGSVSTLTIQRTQQEDSAVYLCASTNQGARSGELFFGEGSRLTVL.

The CDR3 loop is CASSIQRTANYGYTF. The DNA for the CDR3 is TGTGCCAGTAGTATACAGCGGACAGCTAACTATGGCTACACCTTC. The rearrangement links TRBV19 to TRBJ1-2; perhaps TRBD1 as D (6 bases). The CDR3 runs 15 residues. Germline values: CDR1 LNHDA, CDR2 SQIVND (reference sequence). With 2 bases removed from V and 0 bases from J, the gap between germline ends came to 10 bases.

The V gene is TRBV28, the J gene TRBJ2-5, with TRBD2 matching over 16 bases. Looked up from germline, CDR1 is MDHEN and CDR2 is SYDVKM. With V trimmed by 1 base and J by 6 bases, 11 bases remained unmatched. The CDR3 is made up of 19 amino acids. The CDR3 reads CASSLFGTSGGAIKKTQYF. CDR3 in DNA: TGTGCCAGCAGTTTATTCGGGACTAGCGGGGGGGCAATTAAGAAGACCCAGTACTTC. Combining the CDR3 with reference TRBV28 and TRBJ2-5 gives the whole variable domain DVKVTQSSRYLVKRTGEKVFLECVQDMDHENMFWYRQDPGLGLRLIYFSYDVKMKEKGDIPEGYSVSREKKERFSLILESASTNQTSMYLCASSLFGTSGGAIKKTQYFGPGTRLLVL.

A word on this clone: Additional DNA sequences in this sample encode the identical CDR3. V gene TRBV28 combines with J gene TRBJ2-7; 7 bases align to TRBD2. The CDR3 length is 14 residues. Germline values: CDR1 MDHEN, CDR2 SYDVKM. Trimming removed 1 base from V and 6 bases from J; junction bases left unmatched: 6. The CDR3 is CASSLFLAAREQYF. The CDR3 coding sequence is TGTGCCAGCAGTTTATTCCTAGCGGCGCGCGAGCAGTACTTC.

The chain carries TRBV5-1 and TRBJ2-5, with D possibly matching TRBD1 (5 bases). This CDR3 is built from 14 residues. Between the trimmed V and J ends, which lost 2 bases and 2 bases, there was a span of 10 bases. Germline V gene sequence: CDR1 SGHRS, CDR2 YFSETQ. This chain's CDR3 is CASSFGQGQETQYF. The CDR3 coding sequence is TGCGCCAGCAGCTTTGGGCAGGGTCAAGAGACCCAGTACTTC.

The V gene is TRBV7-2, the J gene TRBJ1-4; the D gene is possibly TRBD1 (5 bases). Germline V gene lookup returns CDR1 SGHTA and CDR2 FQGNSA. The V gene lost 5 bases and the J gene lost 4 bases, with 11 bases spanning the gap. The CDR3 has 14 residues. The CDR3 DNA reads TGTGCCAGCAGCCCGGACACATTTAATGAAAAACTGTTTTTT. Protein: CASSPDTFNEKLFF. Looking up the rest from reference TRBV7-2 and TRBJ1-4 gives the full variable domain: GAGVSQSPSNKVTEKGKDVELRCDPISGHTALYWYRQSLGQGLEFLIYFQGNSAPDKSGLPSDRFSAERTGGSVSTLTIQRTQQEDSAVYLCASSPDTFNEKLFFGSGTQLSVL.

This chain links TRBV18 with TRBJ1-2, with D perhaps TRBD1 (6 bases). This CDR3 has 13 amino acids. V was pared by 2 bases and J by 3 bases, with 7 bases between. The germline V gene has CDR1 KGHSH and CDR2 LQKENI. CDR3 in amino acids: CASSPGGDYGYTF. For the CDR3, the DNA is TGTGCCAGCTCACCAGGGGGCGACTATGGCTACACCTTC.

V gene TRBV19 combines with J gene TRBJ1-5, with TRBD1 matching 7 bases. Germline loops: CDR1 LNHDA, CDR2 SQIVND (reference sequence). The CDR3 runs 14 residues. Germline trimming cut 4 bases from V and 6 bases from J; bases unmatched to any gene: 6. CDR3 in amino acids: CASSKGGWSQPQHF. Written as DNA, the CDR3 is TGTGCCAGTAGTAAAGGGGGCTGGTCTCAGCCCCAGCATTTT.

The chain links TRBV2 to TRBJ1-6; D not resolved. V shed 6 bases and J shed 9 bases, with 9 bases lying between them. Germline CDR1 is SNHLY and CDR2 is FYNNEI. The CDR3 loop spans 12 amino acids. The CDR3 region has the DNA TGTGCCAGCAGAAGAGAGGGTTCACCCCTCCACTTT. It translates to CASRREGSPLHF.

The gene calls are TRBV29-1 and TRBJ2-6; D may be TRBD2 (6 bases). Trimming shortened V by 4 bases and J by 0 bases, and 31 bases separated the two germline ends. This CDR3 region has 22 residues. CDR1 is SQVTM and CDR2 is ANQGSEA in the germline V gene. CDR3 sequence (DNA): TGCAGCGTTGTGGTGGCCCCCCGGGGCAACGCGGGAAGGGCCTCTGGGGCCAACGTCCTGACTTTC. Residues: CSVVVAPRGNAGRASGANVLTF.

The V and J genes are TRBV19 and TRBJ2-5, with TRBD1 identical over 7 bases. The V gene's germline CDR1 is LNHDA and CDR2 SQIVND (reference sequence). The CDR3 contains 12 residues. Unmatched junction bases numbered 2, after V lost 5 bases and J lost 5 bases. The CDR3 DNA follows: TGTGCCAGTAGTCCACAGGGGGAGACCCAGTACTTC. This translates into CASSPQGETQYF.

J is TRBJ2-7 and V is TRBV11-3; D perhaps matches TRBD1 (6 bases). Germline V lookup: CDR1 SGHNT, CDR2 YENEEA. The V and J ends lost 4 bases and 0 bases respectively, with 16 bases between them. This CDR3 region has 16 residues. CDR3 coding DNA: TGTGCCAGCAGCTGGGGGACAATTCGTAGCTCCTACGAGCAGTACTTC. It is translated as CASSWGTIRSSYEQYF.

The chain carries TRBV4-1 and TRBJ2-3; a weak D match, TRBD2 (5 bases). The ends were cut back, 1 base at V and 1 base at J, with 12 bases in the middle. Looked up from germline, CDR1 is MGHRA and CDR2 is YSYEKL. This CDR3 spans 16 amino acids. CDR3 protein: CASSQASSFGTDTQYF. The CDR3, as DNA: TGCGCCAGCAGCCAAGCGTCTAGCTTTGGCACAGATACGCAGTATTTT.

The CDR3 here is CASSLARVYEQYF. The CDR3 DNA sequence: TGTGCCAGCAGCTTAGCCCGCGTCTACGAGCAGTACTTC. The chain is built from TRBV7-8 and TRBJ2-7; D remains unclear. This CDR3 comprises 13 residues. The germline V gene has CDR1 SGHVS and CDR2 FQNEAQ. V was clipped by 0 bases and J by 3 bases, with 6 bases between them.

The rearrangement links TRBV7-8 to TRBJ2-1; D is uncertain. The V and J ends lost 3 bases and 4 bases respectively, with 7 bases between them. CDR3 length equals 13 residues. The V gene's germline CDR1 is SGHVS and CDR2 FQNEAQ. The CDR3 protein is CASSLELYNEQFF. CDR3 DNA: TGTGCCAGCAGCTTGGAGCTTTACAATGAGCAGTTCTTC. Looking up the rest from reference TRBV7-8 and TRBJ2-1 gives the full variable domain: GAGVSQSPRYKVAKRGQDVALRCDPISGHVSLFWYQQALGQGPEFLTYFQNEAQLDKSGLPSDRFFAERPEGSVSTLKIQRTQQEDSAVYLCASSLELYNEQFFGPGTRLTVL.

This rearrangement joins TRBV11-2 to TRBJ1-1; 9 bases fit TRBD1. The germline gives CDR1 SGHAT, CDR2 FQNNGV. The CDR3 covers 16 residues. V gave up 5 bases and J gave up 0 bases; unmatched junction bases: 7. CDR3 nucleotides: TGTGCCAGCAGCCGTCGGACAGGGGCGGTGAACACTGAAGCTTTCTTT. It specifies CASSRRTGAVNTEAFF.

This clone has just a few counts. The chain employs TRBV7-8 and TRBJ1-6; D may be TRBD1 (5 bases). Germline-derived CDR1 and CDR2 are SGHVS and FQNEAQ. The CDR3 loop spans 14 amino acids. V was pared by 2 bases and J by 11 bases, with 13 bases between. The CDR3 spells CASSLMGRGPPLHF. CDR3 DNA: TGTGCCAGCAGCTTAATGGGGCGGGGTCCACCCCTCCACTTT.

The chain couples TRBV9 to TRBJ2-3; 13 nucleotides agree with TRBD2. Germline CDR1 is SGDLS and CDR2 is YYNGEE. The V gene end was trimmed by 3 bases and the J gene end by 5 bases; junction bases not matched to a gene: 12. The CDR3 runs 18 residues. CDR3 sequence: CASSAPLGTSGMGDTQYF. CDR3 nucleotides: TGTGCCAGCAGCGCGCCGCTAGGGACTAGCGGGATGGGAGATACGCAGTATTTT.

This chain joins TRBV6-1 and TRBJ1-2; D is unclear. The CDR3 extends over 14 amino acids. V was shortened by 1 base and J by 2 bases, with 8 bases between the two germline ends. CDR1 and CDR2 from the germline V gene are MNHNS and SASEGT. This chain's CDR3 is CASSEVSRNYGYTF. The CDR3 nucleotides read TGTGCCAGCAGTGAAGTGTCGAGGAACTATGGCTACACCTTC.